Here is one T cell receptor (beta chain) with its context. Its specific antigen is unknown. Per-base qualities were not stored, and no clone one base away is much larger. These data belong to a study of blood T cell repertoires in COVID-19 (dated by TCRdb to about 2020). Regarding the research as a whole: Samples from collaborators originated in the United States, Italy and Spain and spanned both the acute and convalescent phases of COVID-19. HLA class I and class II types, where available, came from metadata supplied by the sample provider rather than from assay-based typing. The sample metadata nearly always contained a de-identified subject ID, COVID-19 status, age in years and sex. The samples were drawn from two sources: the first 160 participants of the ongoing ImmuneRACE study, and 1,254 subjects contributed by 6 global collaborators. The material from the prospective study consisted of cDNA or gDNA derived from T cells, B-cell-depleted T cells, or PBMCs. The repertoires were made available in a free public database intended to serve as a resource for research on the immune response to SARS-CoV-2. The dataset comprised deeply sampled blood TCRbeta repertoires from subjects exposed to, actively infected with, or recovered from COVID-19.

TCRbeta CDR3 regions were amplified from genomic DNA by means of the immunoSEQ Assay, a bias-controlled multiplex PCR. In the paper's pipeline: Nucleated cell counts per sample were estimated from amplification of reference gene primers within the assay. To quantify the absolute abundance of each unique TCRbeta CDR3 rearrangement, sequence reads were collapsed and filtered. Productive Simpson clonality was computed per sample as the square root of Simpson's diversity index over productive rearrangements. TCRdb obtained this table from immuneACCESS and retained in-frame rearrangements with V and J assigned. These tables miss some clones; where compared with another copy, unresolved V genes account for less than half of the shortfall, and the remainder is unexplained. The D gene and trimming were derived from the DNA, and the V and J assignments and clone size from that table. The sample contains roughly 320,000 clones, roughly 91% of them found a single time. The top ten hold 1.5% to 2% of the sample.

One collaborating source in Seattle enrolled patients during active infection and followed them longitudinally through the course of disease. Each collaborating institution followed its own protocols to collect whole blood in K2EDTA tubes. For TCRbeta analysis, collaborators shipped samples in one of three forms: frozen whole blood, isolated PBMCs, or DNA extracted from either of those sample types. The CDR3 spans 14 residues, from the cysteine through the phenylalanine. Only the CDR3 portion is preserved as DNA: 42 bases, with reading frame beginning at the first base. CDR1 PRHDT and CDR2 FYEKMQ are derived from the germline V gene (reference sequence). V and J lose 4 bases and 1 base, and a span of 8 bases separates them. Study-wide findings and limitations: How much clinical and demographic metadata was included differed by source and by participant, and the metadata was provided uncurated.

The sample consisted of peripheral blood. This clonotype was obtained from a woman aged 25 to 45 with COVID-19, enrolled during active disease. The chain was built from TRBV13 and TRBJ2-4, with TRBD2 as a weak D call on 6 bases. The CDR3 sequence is CASSSREAKNIQYF. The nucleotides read TGTGCCAGCAGCTCCCGGGAGGCCAAAAACATTCAGTACTTC.